Listed here are 10 T cell receptor beta chains from one sample, sequenced in a study of blood T cells in healthy people across ages. The authors ran a second PCR of 7 to 11 cycles using a sample-barcoded 5' primer and a J-beta primer mix. MiXCR, applied by TCRdb to the 5' RACE reads, yields one record per CDR3 protein. The repertoire holds hundreds of thousands of distinct CDR3 sequences, with approximately 65% as singletons. Sequences were obtained from blood. These receptors were obtained from a man younger than 40 in good health.

The V gene is TRBV11-2, the J gene TRBJ2-7; D gene ambiguous. V gave up 6 bases and J gave up 10 bases, with 19 bases separating them. CDR1 is SGHAT and CDR2 is FQNNGV in the germline V gene. This CDR3 is 13 amino acids long. DNA of the CDR3: TGTGCCAGCAGTTCCGACTGGGAAGGAACCCAGTACTTC. It translates to CASSSDWEGTQYF.

This chain joins TRBV29-1 and TRBJ2-7, with 9 bases matching TRBD1. The ends lost 6 bases at V and 3 bases at J; junction bases unmatched: 12. Per germline, CDR1 SQVTM and CDR2 ANQGSEA. CDR3 size: 15 residues. In DNA form, the CDR3 reads TGCAGCGTCCTCAACCACCCGGGACAGGGCTACGAGCAGTACTTC. Translated: CSVLNHPGQGYEQYF.

The chain uses TRBV9 and TRBJ2-7; D is ambiguous. CDR3 size: 14 residues. Looked up from germline, CDR1 is SGDLS and CDR2 is YYNGEE. V shed 4 bases and J shed 2 bases, with 13 bases lying between them. CDR3 residues: CASSPRPETYEQYF. Here the CDR3 DNA reads TGTGCCAGCAGCCCACGACCGGAAACCTACGAGCAGTACTTC.

The rearrangement links TRBV18 to TRBJ2-3, with TRBD1 identical over 9 bases. V gave up 3 bases and J gave up 4 bases; unmatched junction bases: 5. This CDR3 has 15 amino acids. Germline CDR1 and CDR2: KGHSH and LQKENI. The CDR3 here is CASSPRDRDSDTQYF. The DNA of the CDR3 is TGTGCCAGCTCACCCCGGGACAGGGATTCAGATACGCAGTATTTT.

This clonotype was counted only a few times. This sequence joins TRBV7-2 and TRBJ2-6; the D is unclear. V lost 5 bases to trimming and J lost 0 bases, with 11 bases between them. The CDR3 runs 16 residues. The germline V gene encodes CDR1 SGHTA and CDR2 FQGNSA. The CDR3 is CASSPIASSGANVLTF. The CDR3, as DNA: TGTGCCAGCAGCCCAATCGCAAGCTCTGGGGCCAACGTCCTGACTTTC.

V gene TRBV7-2 combines with J gene TRBJ1-2; 9 nucleotides line up with TRBD1. Germline lookup yields CDR1 SGHTA and CDR2 FQGNSA. After removal of 5 bases from V and 7 bases from J, the junction contained 17 bases not matched to a gene. The CDR3 consists of 17 residues. Here the CDR3 reads CASSPYFEGQGRGGYTF. CDR3 sequence (DNA): TGTGCCAGCAGCCCCTATTTCGAAGGACAGGGGAGAGGTGGCTACACCTTC.

CDR3 protein: CASSPPHRVTGELFF. DNA of the CDR3: TGTGCCAGCAGTCCCCCCCACAGGGTCACCGGGGAGCTGTTTTTT. The chain employs TRBV12-3 or TRBV12-4 and TRBJ2-2; possible D gene TRBD1, 6 bases. V was clipped by 5 bases and J by 4 bases, with 14 bases between them. This CDR3 is built from 15 residues.

V and J are TRBV27 and TRBJ2-7, with TRBD2 as a possible D gene (5 bases). The J call may be wrong; the DNA end is better matched by TRBJ2-4. The CDR3 contains 11 residues. Germline V gene sequence: CDR1 MNHEY, CDR2 SMNVEV (reference sequence). CDR3 protein: CASRLGNIQYF. The CDR3 coding sequence is TGTGCCAGCAGACTAGGCAACATTCAGTACTTC.

This clonotype has a handful of counts. J is TRBJ1-2 and V is TRBV20-1, with 7 bases identical to TRBD1. Germline CDR1 reads DFQATT; CDR2 reads SNEGSKA (reference sequence). The trim removed 0 bases at V and 3 bases at J, leaving 1 base unmatched. The CDR3 is made up of 13 amino acids. CDR3 nucleotide sequence: TGCAGTGCTAGAGACAGGGGGTACTATGGCTACACCTTC. It translates to CSARDRGYYGYTF.

The CDR3 protein is CASSLDRILNTEAFF. The CDR3 DNA reads TGCGCCAGCAGCTTGGACAGGATTTTGAACACTGAAGCTTTCTTT. The chain has TRBV5-1 and TRBJ1-1; D perhaps matches TRBD1 (5 bases). CDR1 is SGHRS, CDR2 YFSETQ, per germline. Trimming took 0 bases from V and 0 from J, leaving 9 bases between them. The CDR3 covers 15 residues. The entire variable domain, with the rest obtained from reference TRBV5-1 and TRBJ1-1, is as follows: KAGVTQTPRYLIKTRGQQVTLSCSPISGHRSVSWYQQTPGQGLQFLFEYFSETQRNKGNFPGRFSGRQFSNSRSEMNVSTLELGDSALYLCASSLDRILNTEAFFGQGTRLTVV.